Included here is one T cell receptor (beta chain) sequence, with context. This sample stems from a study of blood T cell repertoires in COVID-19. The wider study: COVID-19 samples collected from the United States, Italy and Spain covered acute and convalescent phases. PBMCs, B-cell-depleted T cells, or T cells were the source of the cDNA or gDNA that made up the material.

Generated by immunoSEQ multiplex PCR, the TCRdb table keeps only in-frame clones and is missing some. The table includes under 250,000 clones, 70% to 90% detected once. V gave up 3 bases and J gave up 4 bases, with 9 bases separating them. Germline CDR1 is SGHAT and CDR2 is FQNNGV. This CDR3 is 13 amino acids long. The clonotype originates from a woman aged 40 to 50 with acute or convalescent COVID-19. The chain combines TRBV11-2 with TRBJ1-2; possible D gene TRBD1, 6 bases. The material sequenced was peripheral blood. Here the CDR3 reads CASSFGQFYGYTF. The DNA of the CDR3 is TGTGCCAGCAGCTTCGGACAGTTCTATGGCTACACCTTC. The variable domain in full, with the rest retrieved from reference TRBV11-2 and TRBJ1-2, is EAGVAQSPRYKIIEKRQSVAFWCNPISGHATLYWYQQILGQGPKLLIQFQNNGVVDDSQLPKDRFSAERLKGVDSTLKIQPAKLEDSAVYLCASSFGQFYGYTFGSGTRLTVV.